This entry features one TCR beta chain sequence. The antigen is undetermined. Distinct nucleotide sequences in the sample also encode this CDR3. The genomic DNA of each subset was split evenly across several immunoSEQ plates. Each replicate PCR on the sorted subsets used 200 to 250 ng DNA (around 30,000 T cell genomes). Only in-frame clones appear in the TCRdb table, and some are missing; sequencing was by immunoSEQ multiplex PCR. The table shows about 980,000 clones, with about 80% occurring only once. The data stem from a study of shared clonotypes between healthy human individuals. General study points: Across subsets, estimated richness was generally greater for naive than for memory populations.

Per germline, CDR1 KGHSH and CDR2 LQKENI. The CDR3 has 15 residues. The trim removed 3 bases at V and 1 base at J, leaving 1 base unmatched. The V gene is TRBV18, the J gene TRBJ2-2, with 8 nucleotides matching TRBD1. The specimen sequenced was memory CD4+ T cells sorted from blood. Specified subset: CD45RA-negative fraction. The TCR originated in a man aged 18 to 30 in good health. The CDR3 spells CASSPGTGNTGELFF. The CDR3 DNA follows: TGTGCCAGCTCACCCGGGACAGGGAACACCGGGGAGCTGTTTTTT.